A selection of T cell receptor beta chains follows, all from one sample in a study of response to subunit inactivated influenza vaccine. MiXCR was run by TCRdb on the RT-PCR reads, yielding one entry per CDR3 protein. The sample includes about 500,000 distinct CDR3 sequences, 16% of them seen just once. The material was CD4+ T cells sorted from PBMCs, obtained less than 30 months after vaccination. These receptors all come from a man between 45 and 75 years old who received an inactivated influenza vaccine. Each CDR3 is given with its conserved first and last residue. A D gene is named only where the DNA matches it firmly. Clone size, where shown, is once, few, many, or a class for clones that have expanded.

CDR3nt | CDR3aa | d_gene | abundance | j_gene | v_gene
TGTGCCAGCGGCCCGGGACTGTTCTACAAGCAGTACTTC | CASGPGLFYKQYF | . | . | TRBJ2-7 | TRBV7-9
TGTGCCAGCAGCATGACTCGCAATGAGCAGTTCTTC | CASSMTRNEQFF | . | few | TRBJ2-1 | TRBV7-2
TGTGCCAGGCCACCCGGTGGTGGGAATCAATACAATGAGCAGTTCTTC | CARPPGGGNQYNEQFF | . | few | TRBJ2-1 | TRBV11-2
TGTGCCATCAGTGGGACAGACACCCCTGAGCAGTTCTTC | CAISGTDTPEQFF | . | . | TRBJ2-1 | TRBV10-3
TGTGCCAGCAGGCCGTCTGCTCAGGGTTACGAGCAGTACTTC | CASRPSAQGYEQYF | . | few | TRBJ2-7 | TRBV11-2
TGTGCCAGCAGCCGGATGATCGGCACGGGAACTGAAGCTTTCTTT | CASSRMIGTGTEAFF | . | . | TRBJ1-1 | TRBV7-9
TGTGCCAGCAGCTTATCGGGCGGGATCATCAATGAGCAGTTCTTC | CASSLSGGIINEQFF | . | few | TRBJ2-1 | TRBV11-3
TGTGCCATCAGGAGAGACACGCTCGAGCAGTACTTC | CAIRRDTLEQYF | . | few | TRBJ2-7 | TRBV10-3
TGCAGCGCCAGGACTAGCGGGTTGAATGAGCAGTTCTTC | CSARTSGLNEQFF | TRBD2 | many | TRBJ2-1 | TRBV29-1
TGCGCCAGCTACGACAGGGGGCATACCGGGGAGCTGTTTTTT | CASYDRGHTGELFF | TRBD1 | . | TRBJ2-2 | TRBV10-2
TGTGCCAGCAGCTTAGGTCAGTCTACGAGGACAGATACGCAGTATTTT | CASSLGQSTRTDTQYF | . | few | TRBJ2-3 | TRBV7-2
TGCAGCGTCCGGACGGAGACCCAGTACTTC | CSVRTETQYF | . | . | TRBJ2-5 | TRBV29-1
TGCAGTGCTAGAGTCCCGGGGGCTGGAGATACGCAGTATTTT | CSARVPGAGDTQYF | . | many | TRBJ2-3 | TRBV20-1
TGCGCCAGCAGCTTGGCGATAAATGAGCAGTTCTTC | CASSLAINEQFF | . | few | TRBJ2-1 | TRBV5-1
TGTGCCAGCAGCTTTCAGACAGGAGATACGCAGTATTTT | CASSFQTGDTQYF | . | . | TRBJ2-3 | TRBV3-1
TGCAGTGCTAGTCTTGGCGGCCTGTACAATGAGCAGTTCTTC | CSASLGGLYNEQFF | . | few | TRBJ2-1 | TRBV20-1
TGCGCCAGCAGGAAGAGTGGTACGGAGACCCAGTACTTC | CASRKSGTETQYF | . | . | TRBJ2-5 | TRBV5-1
TGCGCCAGCAGCTTGGAAGGCAGGGCCGACGGAAACACCATATATTTT | CASSLEGRADGNTIYF | . | few | TRBJ1-3 | TRBV5-1
TGCGCCAGCAGCCAAGTAACAGGGATTGAAGCTTTCTTT | CASSQVTGIEAFF | . | few | TRBJ1-1 | TRBV4-3
TGCAGTGCTAGACCGACAGGCCTAGGGGAAAAACTGTTTTTT | CSARPTGLGEKLFF | . | . | TRBJ1-4 | TRBV20-1
TGCAGCGTTTCCCCCCGACAGGGGGGGACTGAAGCTTTCTTT | CSVSPRQGGTEAFF | TRBD1 | few | TRBJ1-1 | TRBV29-1
TGTGCCAGCAGCCCTATGGCCAGCGCCTGGAAACTGTTTTTT | CASSPMASAWKLFF | . | . | TRBJ1-4 | TRBV3-1
TGCGCCAGCACCTCGAATCTGGGGCTAGCGGGATCGTTACCTAGCACAGATACGCAGTATTTT | CASTSNLGLAGSLPSTDTQYF | TRBD2 | . | TRBJ2-3 | TRBV10-2
TGTGCCAGCTGTTACCCAGAGGGAGGCGGCTACACCTTC | CASCYPEGGGYTF | . | . | TRBJ1-2 | TRBV6-6